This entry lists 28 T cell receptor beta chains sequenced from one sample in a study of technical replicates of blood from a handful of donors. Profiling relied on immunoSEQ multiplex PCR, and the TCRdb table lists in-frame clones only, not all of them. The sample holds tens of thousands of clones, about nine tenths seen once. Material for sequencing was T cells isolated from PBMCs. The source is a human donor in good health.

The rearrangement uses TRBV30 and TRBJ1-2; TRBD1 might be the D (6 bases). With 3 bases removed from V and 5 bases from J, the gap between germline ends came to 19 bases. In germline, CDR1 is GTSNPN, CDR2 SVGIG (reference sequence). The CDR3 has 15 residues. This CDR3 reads CAWRTKSSRGYGYTF. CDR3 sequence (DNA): TGTGCCTGGAGAACAAAAAGCTCGAGGGGGTATGGCTACACCTTC.

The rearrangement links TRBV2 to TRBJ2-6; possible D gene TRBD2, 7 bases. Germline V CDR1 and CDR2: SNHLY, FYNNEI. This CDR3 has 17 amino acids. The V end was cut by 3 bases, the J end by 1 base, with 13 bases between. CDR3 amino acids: CASSDIGGGSGANVLTF. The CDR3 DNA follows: TGTGCCAGCAGTGATATAGGGGGGGGTTCTGGGGCCAACGTCCTGACTTTC.

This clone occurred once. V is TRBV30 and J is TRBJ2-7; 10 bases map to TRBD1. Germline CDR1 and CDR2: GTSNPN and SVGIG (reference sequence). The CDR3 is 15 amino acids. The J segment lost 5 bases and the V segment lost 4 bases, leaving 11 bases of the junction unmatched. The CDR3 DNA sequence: TGTGCCTGGAATACCGGGACAGGGGTAAACAACGAGCAGTACTTC. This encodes CAWNTGTGVNNEQYF.

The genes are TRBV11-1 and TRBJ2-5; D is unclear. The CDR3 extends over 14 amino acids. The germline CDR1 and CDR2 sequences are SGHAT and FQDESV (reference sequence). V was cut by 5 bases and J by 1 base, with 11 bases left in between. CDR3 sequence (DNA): TGTGCCAGCAGCCCCAGTGGTCCCCAAGAGACCCAGTACTTC. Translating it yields CASSPSGPQETQYF.

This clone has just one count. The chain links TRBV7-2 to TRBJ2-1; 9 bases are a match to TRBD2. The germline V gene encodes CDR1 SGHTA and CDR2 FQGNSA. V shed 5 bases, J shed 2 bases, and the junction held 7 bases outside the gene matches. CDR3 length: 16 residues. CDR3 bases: TGTGCCAGCAGCAACCGGACTAGCGCTGCCTACAATGAGCAGTTCTTC. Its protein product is CASSNRTSAAYNEQFF.

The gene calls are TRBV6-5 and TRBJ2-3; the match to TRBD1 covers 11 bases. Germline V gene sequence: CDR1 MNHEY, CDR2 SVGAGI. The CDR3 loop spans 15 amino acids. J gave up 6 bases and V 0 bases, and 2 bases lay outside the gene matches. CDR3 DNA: TGTGCCAGCAGTTACTCCGGGACAGGGGGGGATACGCAGTATTTT. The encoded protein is CASSYSGTGGDTQYF.

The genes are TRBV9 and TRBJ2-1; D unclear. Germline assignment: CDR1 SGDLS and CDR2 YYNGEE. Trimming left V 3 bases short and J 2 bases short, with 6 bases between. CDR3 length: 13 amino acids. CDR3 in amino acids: CASSALAYNEQFF. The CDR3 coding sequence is TGTGCCAGCAGCGCCCTAGCCTACAATGAGCAGTTCTTC.

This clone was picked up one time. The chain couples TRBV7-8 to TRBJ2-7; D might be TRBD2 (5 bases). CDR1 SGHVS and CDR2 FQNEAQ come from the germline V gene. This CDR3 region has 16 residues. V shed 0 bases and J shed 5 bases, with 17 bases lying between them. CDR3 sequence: CASSLATETPSNEQYF. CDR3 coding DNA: TGTGCCAGCAGCTTAGCGACGGAGACCCCTAGCAACGAGCAGTACTTC.

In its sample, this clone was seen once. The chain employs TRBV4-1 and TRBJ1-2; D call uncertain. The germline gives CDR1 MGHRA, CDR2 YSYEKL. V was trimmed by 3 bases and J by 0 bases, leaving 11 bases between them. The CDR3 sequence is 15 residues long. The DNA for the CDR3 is TGCGCCAGCAGCCAGATGCTTCTAGCTAACTATGGCTACACCTTC. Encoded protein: CASSQMLLANYGYTF.

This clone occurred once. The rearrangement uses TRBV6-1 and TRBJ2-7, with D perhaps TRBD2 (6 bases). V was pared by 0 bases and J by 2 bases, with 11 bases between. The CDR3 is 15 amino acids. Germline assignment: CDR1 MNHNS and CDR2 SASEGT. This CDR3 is CASSEALATAYEQYF. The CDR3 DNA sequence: TGTGCCAGCAGTGAAGCCCTAGCGACCGCCTACGAGCAGTACTTC.

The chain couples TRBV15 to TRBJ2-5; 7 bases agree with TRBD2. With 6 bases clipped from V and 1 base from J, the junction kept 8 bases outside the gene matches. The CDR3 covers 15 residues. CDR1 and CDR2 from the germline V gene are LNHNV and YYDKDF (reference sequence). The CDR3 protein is CATRKAGQGQETQYF. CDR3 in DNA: TGTGCCACCAGGAAAGCGGGGCAGGGCCAAGAGACCCAGTACTTC.

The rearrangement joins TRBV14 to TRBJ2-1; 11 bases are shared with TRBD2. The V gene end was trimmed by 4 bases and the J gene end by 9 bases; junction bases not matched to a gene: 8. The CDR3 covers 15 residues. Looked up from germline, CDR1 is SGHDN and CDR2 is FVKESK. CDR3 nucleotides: TGTGCCAGCAGCCTATTGACTAGCGGGAAGGGTGAGCAGTTCTTC. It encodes CASSLLTSGKGEQFF.

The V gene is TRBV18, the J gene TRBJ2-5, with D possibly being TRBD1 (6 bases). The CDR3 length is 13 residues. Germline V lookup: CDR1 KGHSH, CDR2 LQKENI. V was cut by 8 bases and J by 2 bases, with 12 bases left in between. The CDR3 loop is CASASGHQETQYF. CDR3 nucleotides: TGTGCCAGCGCCTCGGGACATCAAGAGACCCAGTACTTC.

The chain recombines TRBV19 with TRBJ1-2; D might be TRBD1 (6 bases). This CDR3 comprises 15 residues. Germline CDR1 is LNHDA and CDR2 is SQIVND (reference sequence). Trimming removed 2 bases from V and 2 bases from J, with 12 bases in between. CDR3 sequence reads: CASSIFPGTNYGYTF. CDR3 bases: TGTGCCAGTAGTATATTCCCCGGGACAAACTATGGCTACACCTTC.

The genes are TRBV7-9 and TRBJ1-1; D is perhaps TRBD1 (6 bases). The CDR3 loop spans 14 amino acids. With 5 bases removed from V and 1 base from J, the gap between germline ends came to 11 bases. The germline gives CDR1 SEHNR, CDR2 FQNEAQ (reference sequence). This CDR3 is CASSQGGGNTEAFF. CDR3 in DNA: TGTGCCAGCAGCCAAGGGGGGGGGAACACTGAAGCTTTCTTT.

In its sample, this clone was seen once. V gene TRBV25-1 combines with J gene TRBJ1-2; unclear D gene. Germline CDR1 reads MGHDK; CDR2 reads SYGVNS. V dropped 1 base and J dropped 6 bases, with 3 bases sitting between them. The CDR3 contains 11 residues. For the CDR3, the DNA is TGTGCCAGCAGTGAATTCGATGGCTACACCTTC. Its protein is CASSEFDGYTF.

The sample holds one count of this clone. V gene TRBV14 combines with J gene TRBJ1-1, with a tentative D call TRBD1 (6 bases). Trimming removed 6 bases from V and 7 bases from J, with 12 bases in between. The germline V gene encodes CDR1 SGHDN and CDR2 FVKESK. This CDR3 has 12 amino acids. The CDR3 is CASSKQGFEAFF. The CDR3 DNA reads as TGTGCCAGCAGTAAACAGGGTTTTGAAGCTTTCTTT.

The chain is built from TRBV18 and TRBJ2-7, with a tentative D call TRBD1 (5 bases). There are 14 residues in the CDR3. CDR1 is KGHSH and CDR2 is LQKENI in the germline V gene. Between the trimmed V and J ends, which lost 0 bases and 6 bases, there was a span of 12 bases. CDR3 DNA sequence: TGTGCCAGCTCACCACCAGGGGCCCGTTTCGAGCAGTACTTC. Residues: CASSPPGARFEQYF.

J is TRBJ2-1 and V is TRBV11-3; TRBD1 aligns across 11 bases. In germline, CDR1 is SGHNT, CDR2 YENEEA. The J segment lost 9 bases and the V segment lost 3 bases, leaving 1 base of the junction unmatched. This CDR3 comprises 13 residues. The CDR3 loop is CASSFGTGGEQFF. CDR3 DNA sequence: TGTGCCAGCAGCTTCGGGACAGGGGGTGAGCAGTTCTTC.

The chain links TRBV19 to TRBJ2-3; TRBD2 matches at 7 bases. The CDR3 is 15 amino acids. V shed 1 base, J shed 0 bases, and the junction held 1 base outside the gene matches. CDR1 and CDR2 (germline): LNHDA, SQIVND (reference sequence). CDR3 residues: CASSIAAGSTDTQYF. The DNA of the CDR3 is TGTGCCAGTAGTATAGCAGCGGGGAGCACAGATACGCAGTATTTT.

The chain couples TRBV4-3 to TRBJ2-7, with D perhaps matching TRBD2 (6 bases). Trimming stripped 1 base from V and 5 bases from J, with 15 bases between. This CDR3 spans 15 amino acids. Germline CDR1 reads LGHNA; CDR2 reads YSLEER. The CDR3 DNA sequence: TGCGCCAGCAGCCAAGTGGGACTGCCTCCGGACGAGCAGTACTTC. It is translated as CASSQVGLPPDEQYF.

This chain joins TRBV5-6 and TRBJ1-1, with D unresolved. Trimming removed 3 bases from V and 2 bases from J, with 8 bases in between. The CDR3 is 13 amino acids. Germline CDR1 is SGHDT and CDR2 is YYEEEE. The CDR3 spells CASSYRANTEAFF. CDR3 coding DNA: TGTGCCAGCAGCTATCGCGCAAACACTGAAGCTTTCTTT.

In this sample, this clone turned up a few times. This CDR3 is CASSDGGGYGTDTQYF. DNA of the CDR3: TGTGCCAGCAGCGACGGCGGAGGCTATGGCACAGATACGCAGTATTTT. This chain connects TRBV13 to TRBJ2-3, with D possibly TRBD2 on 5 matching bases. Trimming cost V 5 bases and J 1 base, with 16 bases left between them. The V gene's germline CDR1 is PRHDT and CDR2 FYEKMQ (reference sequence). There are 16 residues in the CDR3.

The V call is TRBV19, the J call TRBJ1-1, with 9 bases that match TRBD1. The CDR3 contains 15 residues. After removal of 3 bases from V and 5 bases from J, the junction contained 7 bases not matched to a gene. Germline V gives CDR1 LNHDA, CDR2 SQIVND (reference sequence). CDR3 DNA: TGTGCCAGTAGTATTCCGGGACAGGGATCGACTGAAGCTTTCTTT. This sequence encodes CASSIPGQGSTEAFF.

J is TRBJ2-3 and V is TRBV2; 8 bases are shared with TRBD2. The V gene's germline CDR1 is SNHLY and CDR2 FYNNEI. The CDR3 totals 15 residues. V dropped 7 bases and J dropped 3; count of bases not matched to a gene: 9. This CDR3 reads CASIPRGGRTDTQYF. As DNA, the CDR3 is TGTGCCAGCATACCCCGGGGGGGGAGGACAGATACGCAGTATTTT.

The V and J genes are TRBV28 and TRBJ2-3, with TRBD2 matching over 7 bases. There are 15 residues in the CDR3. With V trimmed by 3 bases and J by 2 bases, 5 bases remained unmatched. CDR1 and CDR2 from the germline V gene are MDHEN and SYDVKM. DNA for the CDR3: TGTGCCAGCAGTTTTATAGGGACTAACACAGATACGCAGTATTTT. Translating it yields CASSFIGTNTDTQYF.

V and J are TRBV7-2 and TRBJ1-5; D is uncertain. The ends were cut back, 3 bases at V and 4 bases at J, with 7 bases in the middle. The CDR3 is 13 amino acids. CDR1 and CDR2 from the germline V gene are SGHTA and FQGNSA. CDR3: CASSFGENQPQHF. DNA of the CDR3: TGTGCCAGCAGCTTTGGGGAGAATCAGCCCCAGCATTTT.

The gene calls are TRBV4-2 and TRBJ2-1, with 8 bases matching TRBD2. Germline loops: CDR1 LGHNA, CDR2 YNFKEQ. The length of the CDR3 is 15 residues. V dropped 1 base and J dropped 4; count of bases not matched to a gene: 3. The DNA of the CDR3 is TGTGCCAGCAGCCAAGGGCTAGCGGGTTACAATGAGCAGTTCTTC. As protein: CASSQGLAGYNEQFF.